Sequencing of this TCR beta chain was carried out in a study of T cell responses to AZD1222 COVID-19 vaccine. Details on this clone: Its antigen is still unknown.

General observations from the study: Baseline seropositives among AZD1222 recipients totaled only five or six. Every sample of the repertoires postdated the peak T cell response.

Sequenced by immunoSEQ multiplex PCR; TCRdb stores in-frame clones only, minus some. This sample has some 150,000 clones; 70% to 90% occur once, and the top ten carry more than 7.5%. The specimen was peripheral blood, collected 28 days after the second dose of the MenACWY control vaccine. This TCR was sampled from an adult who received the MenACWY meningococcal vaccine as a control.

CDR3 in amino acids: CASSLARGTGVTEAFF. The CDR3, as DNA: TGTGCCAGCAGCTTAGCGCGGGGGACAGGGGTCACTGAAGCTTTCTTT. The chain combines TRBV7-6 with TRBJ1-1; 10 nucleotides line up with TRBD1. After removal of 0 bases from V and 4 bases from J, the junction contained 5 bases not matched to a gene. CDR1 is SGHVS, CDR2 FNYEAQ, per germline. There are 16 residues in the CDR3.